The T cell receptor beta chain under discussion was sequenced for a study of shared clonotypes between healthy human individuals. About the research overall: CD4 naive and memory got three plates each, CD8 naive two, CD8 memory one.

This clone was detected many times. From germline, CDR1 is LNHDA and CDR2 SQIVND (reference sequence). CDR3 length: 16 residues. V shed 3 bases and J 4 bases; nucleotides not matched to a gene: 4. Sequenced by immunoSEQ multiplex PCR; TCRdb stores in-frame clones only, minus some. The sample carries 550,000 to 700,000 clones, around four fifths recorded once. The TCR originated in a woman under 40 in good health. Source material: memory CD4+ T cells sorted from blood. Subset defined: CD45RA-negative fraction. The V and J genes are TRBV19 and TRBJ2-2; 11 bases agree with TRBD1. CDR3 bases: TGTGCCAGTAGTATTACCGGGACAGGGGGCACCGGGGAGCTGTTTTTT. Its protein is CASSITGTGGTGELFF.